Sequencing of this T cell receptor beta chain was carried out in a study of response to subunit inactivated influenza vaccine. Study findings and constraints: It was the authors' suggestion that each seasonal influenza vaccination recruits few new T cells.

Germline CDR1 is MDHEN and CDR2 is SYDVKM. After removal of 5 bases from V and 8 bases from J, the junction contained 11 bases not matched to a gene. CDR3 size: 15 residues. This clonotype showed up many times. Antigen specificity is unknown. TCRdb re-derived calls from the RT-PCR reads in MiXCR, one entry per CDR3 protein. The sample holds around 250,000 distinct CDR3 sequences, 9% to 15% seen once. Sequenced material: non-naive T cells sorted from PBMCs, taken roughly 15 days before vaccination. This chain links TRBV28 with TRBJ1-2; the match to TRBD1 covers 10 bases. The TCR comes from a man in his fifties who received an inactivated influenza vaccine. The CDR3 loop reads CASSPRTGGVRGYTF. Here the CDR3 DNA reads TGTGCCAGCAGTCCCCGGACAGGGGGGGTTCGCGGCTACACCTTC.